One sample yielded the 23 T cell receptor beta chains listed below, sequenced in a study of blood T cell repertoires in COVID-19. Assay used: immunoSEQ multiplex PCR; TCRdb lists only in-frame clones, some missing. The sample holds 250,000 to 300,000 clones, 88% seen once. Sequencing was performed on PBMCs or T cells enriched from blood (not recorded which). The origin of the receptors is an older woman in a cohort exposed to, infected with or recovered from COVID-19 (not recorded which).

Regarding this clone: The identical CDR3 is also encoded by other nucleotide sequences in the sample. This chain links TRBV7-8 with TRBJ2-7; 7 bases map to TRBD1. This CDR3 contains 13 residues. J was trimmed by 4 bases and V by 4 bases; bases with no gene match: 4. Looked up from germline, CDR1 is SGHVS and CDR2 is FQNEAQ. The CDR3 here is CASSSRTGYEQYF. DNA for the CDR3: TGTGCCAGCAGCTCCCGGACAGGTTACGAGCAGTACTTC.

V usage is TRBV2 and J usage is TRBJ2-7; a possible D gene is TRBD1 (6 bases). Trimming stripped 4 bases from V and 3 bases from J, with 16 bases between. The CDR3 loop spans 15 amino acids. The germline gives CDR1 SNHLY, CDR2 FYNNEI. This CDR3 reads CASSGGLGAFYEQYF. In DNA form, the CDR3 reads TGTGCCAGCAGTGGGGGTCTGGGGGCCTTCTACGAGCAGTACTTC.

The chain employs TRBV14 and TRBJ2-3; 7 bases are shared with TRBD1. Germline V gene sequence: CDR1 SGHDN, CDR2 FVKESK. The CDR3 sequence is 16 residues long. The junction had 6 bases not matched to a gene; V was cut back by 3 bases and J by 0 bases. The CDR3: CASSQGDRDSTDTQYF. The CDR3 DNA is TGTGCCAGCAGCCAGGGAGACAGGGATAGCACAGATACGCAGTATTTT.

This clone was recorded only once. This CDR3 reads CAGDRAGSYNSPLHF. CDR3 DNA sequence: TGTGCCGGGGACAGGGCGGGCTCCTATAATTCACCCCTCCACTTT. V and J are TRBV30 and TRBJ1-6, with TRBD1 matching over 9 bases. The junction had 5 bases not matched to a gene; V was cut back by 8 bases and J by 0 bases. The CDR3 totals 15 residues. Germline V gene data show CDR1 as GTSNPN and CDR2 as SVGIG (reference sequence).

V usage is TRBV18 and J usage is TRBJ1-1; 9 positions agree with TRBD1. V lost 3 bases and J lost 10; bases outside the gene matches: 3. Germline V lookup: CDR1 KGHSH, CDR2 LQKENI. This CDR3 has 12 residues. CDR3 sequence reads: CASSPGQGTAFF. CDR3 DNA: TGTGCCAGCTCACCGGGACAGGGTACAGCTTTCTTT.

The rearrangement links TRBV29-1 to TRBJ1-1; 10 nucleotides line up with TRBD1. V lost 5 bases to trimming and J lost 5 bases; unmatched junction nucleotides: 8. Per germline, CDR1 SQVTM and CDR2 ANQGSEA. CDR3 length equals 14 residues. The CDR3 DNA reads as TGCAGCGTTTCGAGACAGGGGGCTGGGACTGAAGCTTTCTTT. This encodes CSVSRQGAGTEAFF.

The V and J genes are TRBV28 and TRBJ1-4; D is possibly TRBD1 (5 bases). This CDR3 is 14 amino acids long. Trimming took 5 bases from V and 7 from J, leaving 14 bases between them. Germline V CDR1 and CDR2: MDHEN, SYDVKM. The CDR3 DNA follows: TGTGCCAGCAGTCCGGCGGGGGAGGGTGAAAAACTGTTTTTT. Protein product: CASSPAGEGEKLFF.

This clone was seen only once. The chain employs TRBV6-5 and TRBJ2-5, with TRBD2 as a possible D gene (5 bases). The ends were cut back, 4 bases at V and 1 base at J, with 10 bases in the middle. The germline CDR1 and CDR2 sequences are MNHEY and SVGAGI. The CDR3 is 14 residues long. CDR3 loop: CASSSLRVQETQYF. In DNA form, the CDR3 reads TGTGCCAGCAGTTCCCTGAGGGTCCAAGAGACCCAGTACTTC.

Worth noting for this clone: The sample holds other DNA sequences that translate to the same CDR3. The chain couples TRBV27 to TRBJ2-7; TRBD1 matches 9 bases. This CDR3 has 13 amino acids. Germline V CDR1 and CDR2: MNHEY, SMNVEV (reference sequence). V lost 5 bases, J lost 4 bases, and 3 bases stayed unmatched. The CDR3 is CASSPGQGYEQYF. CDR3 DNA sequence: TGTGCCAGCAGTCCAGGACAGGGGTACGAGCAGTACTTC.

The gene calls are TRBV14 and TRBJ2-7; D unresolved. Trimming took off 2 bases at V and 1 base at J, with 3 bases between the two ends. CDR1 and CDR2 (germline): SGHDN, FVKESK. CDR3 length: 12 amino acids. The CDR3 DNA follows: TGTGCCAGCAGCCAACAATCCTACGAGCAGTACTTC. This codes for CASSQQSYEQYF. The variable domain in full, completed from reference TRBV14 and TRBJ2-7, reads EAGVTQFPSHSVIEKGQTVTLRCDPISGHDNLYWYRRVMGKEIKFLLHFVKESKQDESGMPNNRFLAERTGGTYSTLKVQPAELEDSGVYFCASSQQSYEQYFGPGTRLTVT.

Here the CDR3 reads CASSPTGSNEKLFF. The CDR3 region has the DNA TGTGCCAGCAGTCCCACAGGGTCTAATGAAAAACTGTTTTTT. This chain connects TRBV6-5 to TRBJ1-4; D perhaps matches TRBD1 (6 bases). The germline gives CDR1 MNHEY, CDR2 SVGAGI. The CDR3 contains 14 residues. The V and J ends lost 5 bases and 3 bases respectively, with 10 bases between them.

In nucleotides, the CDR3 is TGTGCCAGCAGCTTAGGGACAGGGGACTATGGCTACACCTTC. Encoded protein: CASSLGTGDYGYTF. The V and J genes are TRBV7-9 and TRBJ1-2, with 9 positions matching TRBD1. V lost 1 base, J lost 3 bases, and 0 bases stayed unmatched. CDR3 length equals 14 residues. Germline V gene sequence: CDR1 SEHNR, CDR2 FQNEAQ (reference sequence). The variable domain in full, completed from reference TRBV7-9 and TRBJ1-2, reads DTGVSQNPRHKITKRGQNVTFRCDPISEHNRLYWYRQTLGQGPEFLTYFQNEAQLEKSRLLSDRFSAERPKGSFSTLEIQRTEQGDSAMYLCASSLGTGDYGYTFGSGTRLTVV.

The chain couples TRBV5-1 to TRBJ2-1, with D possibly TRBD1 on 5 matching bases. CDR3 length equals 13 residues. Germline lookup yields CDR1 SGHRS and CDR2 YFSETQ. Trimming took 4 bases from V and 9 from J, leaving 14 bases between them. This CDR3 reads CASSERQLLEQFF. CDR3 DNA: TGCGCCAGCAGCGAGCGACAGTTACTTGAGCAGTTCTTC. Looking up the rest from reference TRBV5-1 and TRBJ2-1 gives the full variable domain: KAGVTQTPRYLIKTRGQQVTLSCSPISGHRSVSWYQQTPGQGLQFLFEYFSETQRNKGNFPGRFSGRQFSNSRSEMNVSTLELGDSALYLCASSERQLLEQFFGPGTRLTVL.

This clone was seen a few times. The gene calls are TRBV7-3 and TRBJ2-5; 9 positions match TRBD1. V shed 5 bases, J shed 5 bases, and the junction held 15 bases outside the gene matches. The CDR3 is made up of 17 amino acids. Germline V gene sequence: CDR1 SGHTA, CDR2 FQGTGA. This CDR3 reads CASSPSARQGVGETQYF. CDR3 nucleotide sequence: TGTGCCAGCAGCCCAAGCGCCCGACAGGGGGTGGGGGAGACCCAGTACTTC.

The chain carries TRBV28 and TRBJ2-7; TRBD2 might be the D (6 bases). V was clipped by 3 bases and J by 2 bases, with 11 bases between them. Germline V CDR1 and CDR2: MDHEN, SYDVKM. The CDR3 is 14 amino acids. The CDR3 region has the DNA TGTGCCAGCAGTTTGGCCGGGGGAGCCTACGAGCAGTACTTC. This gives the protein CASSLAGGAYEQYF.

CDR3 coding DNA: TGTGCCAGCAGCCAAGAGGGACAGACGAACACTGAAGCTTTCTTT. Amino acids: CASSQEGQTNTEAFF. The rearrangement uses TRBV4-2 and TRBJ1-1; 7 nucleotides agree with TRBD1. The CDR3 is 15 residues long. The germline V gene has CDR1 LGHNA and CDR2 YNFKEQ. Germline trimming cut 0 bases from V and 1 base from J; bases unmatched to any gene: 2.

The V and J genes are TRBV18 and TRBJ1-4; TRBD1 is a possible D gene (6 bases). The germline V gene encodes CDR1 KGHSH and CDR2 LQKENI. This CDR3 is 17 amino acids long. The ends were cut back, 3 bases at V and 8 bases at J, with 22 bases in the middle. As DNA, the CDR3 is TGTGCCAGCTCACCGGAAAACAGGGTACAGGGTGGCGAAAAACTGTTTTTT. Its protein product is CASSPENRVQGGEKLFF.

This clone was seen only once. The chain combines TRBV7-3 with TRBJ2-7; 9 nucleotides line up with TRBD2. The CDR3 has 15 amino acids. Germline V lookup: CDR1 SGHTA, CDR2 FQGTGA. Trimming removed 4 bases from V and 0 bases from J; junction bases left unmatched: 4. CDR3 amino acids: CASSSAGGASYEQYF. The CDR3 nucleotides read TGTGCCAGCAGCTCGGCGGGAGGGGCCTCCTACGAGCAGTACTTC.

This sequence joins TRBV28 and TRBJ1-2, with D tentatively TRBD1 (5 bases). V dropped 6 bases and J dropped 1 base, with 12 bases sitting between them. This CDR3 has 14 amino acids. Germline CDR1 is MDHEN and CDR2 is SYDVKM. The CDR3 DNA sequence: TGTGCCAGCAGCCGACAACAGGTTAACTATGGCTACACCTTC. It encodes CASSRQQVNYGYTF.

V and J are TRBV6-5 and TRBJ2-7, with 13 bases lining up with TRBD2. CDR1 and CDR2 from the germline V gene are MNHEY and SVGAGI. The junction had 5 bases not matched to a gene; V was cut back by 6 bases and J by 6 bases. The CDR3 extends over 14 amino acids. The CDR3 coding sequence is TGTGCCAGCAGCGGACTAGCGGGAGTTCGCGAGCAGTACTTC. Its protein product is CASSGLAGVREQYF.

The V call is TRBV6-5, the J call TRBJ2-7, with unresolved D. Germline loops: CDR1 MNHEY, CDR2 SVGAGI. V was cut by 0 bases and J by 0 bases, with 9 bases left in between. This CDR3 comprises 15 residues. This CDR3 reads CASSYSADFSYEQYF. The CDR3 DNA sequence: TGTGCCAGCAGTTACTCGGCGGATTTCTCCTACGAGCAGTACTTC.

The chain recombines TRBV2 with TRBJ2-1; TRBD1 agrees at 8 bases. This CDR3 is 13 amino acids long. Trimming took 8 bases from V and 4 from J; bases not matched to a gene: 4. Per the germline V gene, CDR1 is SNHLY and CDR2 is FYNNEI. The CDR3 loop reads CASGYRGYNEQFF. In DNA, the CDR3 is TGTGCCAGCGGGTACAGGGGGTACAATGAGCAGTTCTTC. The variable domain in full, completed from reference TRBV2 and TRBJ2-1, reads EPEVTQTPSHQVTQMGQEVILRCVPISNHLYFYWYRQILGQKVEFLVSFYNNEISEKSEIFDDQFSVERPDGSNFTLKIRSTKLEDSAMYFCASGYRGYNEQFFGPGTRLTVL.

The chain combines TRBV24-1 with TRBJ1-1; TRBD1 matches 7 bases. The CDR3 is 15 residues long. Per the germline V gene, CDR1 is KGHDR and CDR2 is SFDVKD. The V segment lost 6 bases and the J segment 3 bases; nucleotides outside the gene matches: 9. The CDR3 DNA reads TGTGCCACCAGTCCGCGAGAGGGGGCGGACACTGAAGCTTTCTTT. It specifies CATSPREGADTEAFF.